One and the same sample provided the 27 T cell receptor beta chains below, sequenced in a study of blood T cells in healthy people across ages. With a J-beta primer mix and a sample-barcoded 5' primer, a second PCR ran 7 to 11 cycles. TCRdb reanalysed the 5' RACE reads using MiXCR and keeps one entry per CDR3 protein. The repertoire holds around 780,000 distinct CDR3 sequences, roughly 26% seen once, with 3% in the top ten. This sample was shared with a second study, whose subject was T cells of mothers and their children.

Sequenced input: blood. The origin of the receptors is a boy aged 5-17 years in good health.

This chain uses TRBV9 with TRBJ1-3, with D possibly being TRBD1 (6 bases). The V gene lost 0 bases and the J gene lost 4 bases, with 17 bases spanning the gap. From germline, CDR1 is SGDLS and CDR2 YYNGEE. This CDR3 contains 17 residues. CDR3 sequence (DNA): TGTGCCAGCAGCGTAGGCCAAAGGGGGGGTTCCGGAAACACCATATATTTT. Translated, it gives CASSVGQRGGSGNTIYF. Complete variable domain (other parts from reference TRBV9 and TRBJ1-3): DSGVTQTPKHLITATGQRVTLRCSPRSGDLSVYWYQQSLDQGLQFLIQYYNGEERAKGNILERFSAQQFPDLHSELNLSSLELGDSALYFCASSVGQRGGSGNTIYFGEGSWLTVV.

This clonotype was detected a few times. The chain uses TRBV20-1 and TRBJ1-6, with unresolved D. The length of the CDR3 is 13 residues. Germline CDR1 is DFQATT and CDR2 is SNEGSKA (reference sequence). Trimming removed 1 base at V and 8 bases at J, with 9 bases between. The DNA for the CDR3 is TGCAGTGCTAGAGTCGGACGGGATTCACCCCTCCACTTT. Its protein product is CSARVGRDSPLHF.

The gene calls are TRBV6-2 or TRBV6-3 and TRBJ2-3; weak D call: TRBD2 (6 bases). Trimming removed 5 bases at V and 4 bases at J, with 16 bases between. CDR3 length: 15 residues. Germline V gene sequence: CDR1 MNHEY, CDR2 SVGEGT. The CDR3 is CASSLLASRADTQYF. The CDR3 DNA reads as TGTGCCAGCAGTCTTCTAGCGTCGAGGGCAGATACGCAGTATTTT.

V is TRBV7-9 and J is TRBJ1-6; tentatively, D is TRBD1 (6 bases). The CDR3 is made up of 14 amino acids. CDR1 and CDR2 (germline): SEHNR, FQNEAQ (reference sequence). Trimming left V 5 bases short and J 8 bases short, with 13 bases between. The CDR3 nucleotides are TGTGCCAGCAGCCCGACACAGGGCGATTCACCCCTCCACTTT. Translating gives CASSPTQGDSPLHF.

The rearrangement links TRBV27 to TRBJ2-3; 7 bases match TRBD2. Trimming took 7 bases from V and 4 from J; bases not matched to a gene: 11. Germline assignment: CDR1 MNHEY and CDR2 SMNVEV (reference sequence). The CDR3 totals 15 residues. The CDR3 region is CASIPKWEGSDTQYF. As DNA, the CDR3 is TGTGCCAGCATTCCGAAATGGGAGGGATCAGATACGCAGTATTTT.

This clonotype was seen a handful of times. The chain combines TRBV7-2 with TRBJ1-1; D perhaps matches TRBD1 (6 bases). The CDR3 runs to 15 residues. Trimming cost V 1 base and J 11 bases, with 20 bases left between them. CDR1 and CDR2 (germline): SGHTA, FQGNSA. The CDR3 coding sequence is TGTGCCAGCAGCTTAGACACAGGGCTTCGTGAAGGGGCTTTCTTT. Its translation is CASSLDTGLREGAFF.

At least ten counts were recorded for this clonotype. The chain is built from TRBV12-3 or TRBV12-4 and TRBJ2-5; D is undetermined. The CDR3 spans 15 residues. The V gene lost 6 bases and the J gene lost 1 base, with 15 bases spanning the gap. The CDR3 nucleotides read TGTGCCAGCAGCCTAGAAGGTGGTTCCCAAGAGACCCAGTACTTC. This codes for CASSLEGGSQETQYF.

This clonotype came up a few times. V and J are TRBV20-1 and TRBJ2-7, with 10 bases lining up with TRBD1. With 4 bases clipped from V and 5 bases from J, the junction kept 8 bases outside the gene matches. This CDR3 contains 14 residues. Germline V gene lookup returns CDR1 DFQATT and CDR2 SNEGSKA (reference sequence). CDR3 DNA sequence: TGCAGTGCTACGATCGGGACAGGGGATGACGAGCAGTACTTC. It codes for CSATIGTGDDEQYF.

J is TRBJ2-7 and V is TRBV12-3 or TRBV12-4; TRBD1 agrees at 7 bases. There are 13 residues in the CDR3. The V gene end was trimmed by 5 bases and the J gene end by 4 bases; junction bases not matched to a gene: 5. For the CDR3, the DNA is TGTGCCAGCAGTACAGGGGTCGGATACGAGCAGTACTTC. It encodes CASSTGVGYEQYF.

The chain employs TRBV14 and TRBJ2-5, with D possibly being TRBD2 (6 bases). The CDR3 is made up of 16 amino acids. V lost 0 bases to trimming and J lost 0 bases, with 11 bases between them. The germline V gene has CDR1 SGHDN and CDR2 FVKESK. CDR3 in amino acids: CASSQEGAGNQETQYF. CDR3 sequence (DNA): TGTGCCAGCAGCCAAGAAGGGGCGGGGAACCAAGAGACCCAGTACTTC.

This chain uses TRBV20-1 with TRBJ1-5, with D unclear. The germline gives CDR1 DFQATT, CDR2 SNEGSKA (reference sequence). The CDR3 length is 13 residues. Trimming stripped 0 bases from V and 6 bases from J, with 9 bases between. This CDR3 is CSAREAFRQPQHF. For the CDR3, the DNA is TGCAGTGCTAGAGAAGCGTTCCGTCAGCCCCAGCATTTT.

In its sample, this clonotype was seen a few times. The J gene is TRBJ2-7, the V gene TRBV21-1; no DNA check was done on the table's D call, TRBD2. TRBV21-1 counts as a pseudogene. The CDR3 runs to 16 residues. CDR3 in amino acids: CASSKGDSGGAWKQYF. The CDR3 coding sequence is TGTGCCAGCAGCAAAGGGGATAGCGGGGGGGCGTGGAAGCAGTACTTC.

This clonotype appeared a few times. V gene TRBV25-1 combines with J gene TRBJ2-7; D is tentatively TRBD1 or TRBD2 (6 bases each). Near its end, the DNA agrees better with TRBJ2-5, so the J call may be wrong. In germline, CDR1 is MGHDK, CDR2 SYGVNS. This CDR3 is built from 13 residues. The CDR3 nucleotides are TGTGCCAGCAGTGCTCCGGGGGCCGAGACCCAGTACTTC. Translated: CASSAPGAETQYF.

The rearrangement joins TRBV20-1 to TRBJ1-2; tentative D call: TRBD1 (6 bases). CDR3 length: 15 residues. Trimming took off 0 bases at V and 4 bases at J, with 15 bases between the two ends. The V gene's germline CDR1 is DFQATT and CDR2 SNEGSKA (reference sequence). For the CDR3, the DNA is TGCAGTGCTAGAGATGTACAGGGATCCTCCTATGGCTACACCTTC. Translated: CSARDVQGSSYGYTF.

Only a few counts were recorded for this clonotype. The gene calls are TRBV11-3 and TRBJ2-7, with no clear D. Germline V gene lookup returns CDR1 SGHNT and CDR2 YENEEA. The V end lost 3 bases, the J end lost 5 bases, and 8 bases lay between the germline ends. This CDR3 region has 12 residues. CDR3 coding DNA: TGTGCCAGCAGCTTCCCCAGCCACGAGCAGTACTTC. Translating gives CASSFPSHEQYF.

This rearrangement joins TRBV7-8 to TRBJ2-3; 8 positions match TRBD2. V dropped 4 bases and J dropped 0; count of bases not matched to a gene: 12. This CDR3 spans 18 amino acids. Germline V lookup: CDR1 SGHVS, CDR2 FQNEAQ. CDR3 DNA sequence: TGTGCCAGCAGCTCCGTCCCGATAGCGGGGTCTAGCACAGATACGCAGTATTTT. This encodes CASSSVPIAGSSTDTQYF.

The sample holds a few counts of this clonotype. The V call is TRBV20-1, the J call TRBJ2-7, with D possibly matching TRBD1 (7 bases). The germline CDR1 and CDR2 sequences are DFQATT and SNEGSKA (reference sequence). This CDR3 is built from 15 residues. The V end was cut by 1 base, the J end by 6 bases, with 19 bases between. CDR3 residues: CSARGTGTAGSEQYF. As DNA, the CDR3 is TGCAGTGCTAGAGGTACCGGGACAGCGGGCTCCGAGCAGTACTTC.

This clonotype has just a few counts. The V gene is TRBV4-1, the J gene TRBJ2-5; D remains unclear. Trimming shortened V by 1 base and J by 1 base, and 7 bases separated the two germline ends. The germline CDR1 and CDR2 sequences are MGHRA and YSYEKL. There are 14 residues in the CDR3. The CDR3 DNA follows: TGCGCCAGCAGCCAAGGGGCCTTCCAAGAGACCCAGTACTTC. Encoded protein: CASSQGAFQETQYF.

This clonotype was seen more than once but under ten times. The chain couples TRBV18 to TRBJ1-6, with TRBD1 as a possible D gene (5 bases). V was trimmed by 1 base and J by 7 bases, leaving 14 bases between them. Germline lookup yields CDR1 KGHSH and CDR2 LQKENI. This CDR3 has 16 residues. This chain's CDR3 is CASSPLTVGDNSPLHF. CDR3 coding DNA: TGTGCCAGCTCACCACTAACAGTAGGGGACAATTCACCCCTCCACTTT.

A few counts support this clonotype. The chain carries TRBV3-1 and TRBJ1-2; possible D gene TRBD1, 5 bases. The ends were cut back, 0 bases at V and 3 bases at J, with 8 bases in the middle. The CDR3 totals 14 residues. Germline CDR1 reads LGHDT; CDR2 reads YNNKEL (reference sequence). CDR3 nucleotides: TGTGCCAGCAGCCAAGATCTGACAGACTATGGCTACACCTTC. Translated, it gives CASSQDLTDYGYTF.

This clonotype has a handful of counts. The chain combines TRBV7-8 with TRBJ2-1, with 12 nucleotides matching TRBD2. V was clipped by 1 base and J by 9 bases; unmatched bases: 4. The germline V gene encodes CDR1 SGHVS and CDR2 FQNEAQ. This CDR3 has 15 residues. CDR3 DNA: TGTGCCAGCAGCTTAGATACTAGCGGGGGGTTTGAGCAGTTCTTC. This translates into CASSLDTSGGFEQFF.

This rearrangement joins TRBV21-1 to TRBJ1-2; the D segment call TRBD1 is taken from the table without a DNA check. TRBV21-1 is described as a pseudogene. There are 14 residues in the CDR3. CDR3 coding DNA: TGTGCCAGCGGGCGACAGGGGGTGGACTCTGGCTACACCTTC. Translating it yields CASGRQGVDSGYTF.

In this sample, this clonotype turned up a few times. The chain joins TRBV14 to TRBJ2-1; D is perhaps TRBD1 (5 bases). The ends were cut back, 4 bases at V and 3 bases at J, with 13 bases in the middle. CDR1 is SGHDN, CDR2 FVKESK, per germline. The CDR3 is 15 residues long. CDR3 in DNA: TGTGCCAGCAGCCCGCCCGACAGAGACTACAATGAGCAGTTCTTC. Its translation: CASSPPDRDYNEQFF.

There are a few counts of this clonotype. J is TRBJ2-1 and V is TRBV6-6; D unclear. CDR1 is MNHNY, CDR2 SVGAGI, per germline (reference sequence). CDR3 size: 11 residues. The V end lost 8 bases, the J end lost 9 bases, and 11 bases lay between the germline ends. This CDR3 reads CASEYLGEQFF. The DNA of the CDR3 is TGTGCCAGCGAGTACTTGGGTGAGCAGTTCTTC.

V usage is TRBV29-1 and J usage is TRBJ2-5; 11 bases agree with TRBD2. The V gene end was trimmed by 4 bases and the J gene end by 2 bases; junction bases not matched to a gene: 3. Germline lookup yields CDR1 SQVTM and CDR2 ANQGSEA. The CDR3 has 14 residues. DNA for the CDR3: TGCAGCGTTGGACTAGCGGGAAATCAAGAGACCCAGTACTTC. Residues: CSVGLAGNQETQYF.

This clonotype was picked up a small number of times. The chain is built from TRBV20-1 and TRBJ1-5, with D unclear. Trimming took off 0 bases at V and 3 bases at J, with 9 bases between the two ends. This CDR3 contains 14 residues. Germline V gene lookup returns CDR1 DFQATT and CDR2 SNEGSKA (reference sequence). CDR3: CSARDGAPNQPQHF. CDR3 bases: TGCAGTGCTAGAGATGGAGCCCCCAATCAGCCCCAGCATTTT.

This clonotype was counted between two and nine times. The CDR3 spells CASSKRTGHTARTGELFF. The CDR3 DNA reads as TGTGCCAGCAGCAAGCGCACGGGGCACACGGCGAGAACCGGGGAGCTGTTTTTT. The rearrangement joins TRBV7-6 to TRBJ2-2; D may match TRBD1 or TRBD2 (5 bases each). V was trimmed by 5 bases and J by 5 bases, leaving 24 bases between them. Germline-derived CDR1 and CDR2 are SGHVS and FNYEAQ. The CDR3 covers 18 residues. The full variable domain, its missing parts supplied by reference TRBV7-6 and TRBJ2-2, is GAGVSQSPRYKVTKRGQDVALRCDPISGHVSLYWYRQALGQGPEFLTYFNYEAQQDKSGLPNDRFSAERPEGSISTLTIQRTEQRDSAMYRCASSKRTGHTARTGELFFGEGSRLTVL.